The 9 T cell receptor beta chains below all came from one sample that was sequenced in a study of blood T cells in healthy people across ages. The use of a sample-barcoded 5' primer and a J-beta primer mix characterized a second PCR of roughly 7 to 11 cycles. MiXCR, applied by TCRdb to the 5' RACE reads, yields one record per CDR3 protein. The sample contains about 720,000 distinct CDR3 sequences, 25% of which appear only once. The same sample was also used in a study of T cells of mothers and their children.

The specimen sequenced was blood. The receptors were sampled from a boy aged 5 to 17 in good health.

This clonotype was seen more than once but under ten times. This sequence joins TRBV11-2 and TRBJ2-1; D is perhaps TRBD1 or TRBD2 (5 bases each). The V gene lost 7 bases and the J gene lost 0 bases, with 13 bases spanning the gap. Germline CDR1 reads SGHAT; CDR2 reads FQNNGV. The CDR3 loop spans 15 amino acids. CDR3: CASNNGASSYNEQFF. The CDR3, as DNA: TGTGCCAGCAACAACGGGGCCAGCTCCTACAATGAGCAGTTCTTC.

V and J are TRBV25-1 and TRBJ1-5, with D tentatively TRBD1 (5 bases). The ends were cut back, 4 bases at V and 2 bases at J, with 9 bases in the middle. CDR3 length: 14 residues. Per germline, CDR1 MGHDK and CDR2 SYGVNS. DNA of the CDR3: TGTGCCAGCAGTGGAGTGGGGGGCAATCAGCCCCAGCATTTT. Protein product: CASSGVGGNQPQHF.

This clonotype is termed medium-sized. The chain combines TRBV7-3 with TRBJ2-1; D remains ambiguous. This CDR3 is built from 13 residues. From germline, CDR1 is SGHTA and CDR2 FQGTGA. V lost 8 bases and J lost 4, with 12 bases in between. Here the CDR3 DNA reads TGTGCCAGCGCTCGTGAGGTTTACAATGAGCAGTTCTTC. Residues: CASAREVYNEQFF.

J is TRBJ1-1 and V is TRBV28, with D perhaps TRBD1 (5 bases). The CDR3 consists of 16 residues. Germline CDR1 and CDR2: MDHEN and SYDVKM. Trimming left V 6 bases short and J 1 base short, with 18 bases between. CDR3 loop: CASSSWGRGRNTEAFF. Here the CDR3 DNA reads TGTGCCAGCAGCAGCTGGGGGAGGGGTAGGAACACTGAAGCTTTCTTT. The full variable domain, rest sourced from reference TRBV28 and TRBJ1-1, is DVKVTQSSRYLVKRTGEKVFLECVQDMDHENMFWYRQDPGLGLRLIYFSYDVKMKEKGDIPEGYSVSREKKERFSLILESASTNQTSMYLCASSSWGRGRNTEAFFGQGTRLTVV.

This chain links TRBV6-2 or TRBV6-3 with TRBJ2-1, with TRBD2 matching over 13 bases. From germline, CDR1 is MNHEY and CDR2 SVGEGT. With V trimmed by 6 bases and J by 8 bases, 7 bases remained unmatched. The CDR3 is 15 amino acids. This CDR3 is CASSTTSGGFDEQFF. CDR3 bases: TGTGCCAGCAGCACGACTAGCGGGGGGTTCGATGAGCAGTTCTTC.

Ten or more counts support this clonotype. The chain carries TRBV7-3 and TRBJ2-2; the D is unclear. The CDR3 has 12 residues. V shed 4 bases and J shed 4 bases, with 4 bases lying between them. Germline-derived CDR1 and CDR2 are SGHTA and FQGTGA. CDR3 in DNA: TGTGCCAGCAGCTCCTCCACCGGGGAGCTGTTTTTT. This sequence encodes CASSSSTGELFF.

This clonotype was counted between two and nine times. The DNA for the CDR3 is TGCAGCGTTGCCCAGACTAGCGGGGGGCCCGGGGAGCTGTTTTTT. Encoded protein: CSVAQTSGGPGELFF. This chain connects TRBV29-1 to TRBJ2-2, with 13 bases identical to TRBD2. The CDR3 is made up of 15 amino acids. J was trimmed by 6 bases and V by 4 bases; bases with no gene match: 5. CDR1 and CDR2 (germline): SQVTM, ANQGSEA.

This clonotype was picked up a small number of times. The V and J genes are TRBV7-2 and TRBJ2-3, with 8 bases lining up with TRBD2. With 9 bases clipped from V and 6 bases from J, the junction kept 20 bases outside the gene matches. Germline CDR1 is SGHTA and CDR2 is FQGNSA. This CDR3 has 17 residues. CDR3 sequence reads: CASRFKTGTRGLDTQYF. CDR3 DNA sequence: TGTGCCAGTAGGTTTAAAACCGGGACTAGGGGTTTGGATACGCAGTATTTT.

The chain links TRBV29-1 to TRBJ2-7; 8 bases align to TRBD2. After removal of 2 bases from V and 3 bases from J, the junction contained 6 bases not matched to a gene. This CDR3 has 14 amino acids. Germline values: CDR1 SQVTM, CDR2 ANQGSEA. The CDR3 reads CSVEFGREGYEQYF. Written as DNA, the CDR3 is TGCAGCGTTGAATTCGGGAGGGAAGGCTACGAGCAGTACTTC.